The T cell receptor beta chain described here comes from a study of T-cell reconstitution after alpha-beta-depleted transplantation in children. Preparation of the TCRbeta library used unique molecular identifiers. One entry per CDR3 protein, called by TCRdb with MiXCR from the PCR reads. The profile shows 250,000 to 300,000 distinct CDR3 sequences, over 8% of them singletons. This clonotype was counted at least ten times. Germline loops: CDR1 MNHNS, CDR2 SASEGT. Unmatched junction bases numbered 15, after V lost 5 bases and J lost 9 bases. This CDR3 has 15 residues. The source was PBMCs from the stem cell graft donor, collected from the stem cell graft. This chain connects TRBV6-1 to TRBJ2-5, with 7 nucleotides matching TRBD1. This sequence was found in a human donor who donated a stem cell graft to a child with SCID. CDR3 sequence reads: CASSTRTGEGVAQYF. The CDR3 nucleotides read TGTGCCAGCAGTACCCGGACAGGCGAGGGAGTCGCCCAGTACTTC.